Given below is one TCR beta chain in context. The data originate from a study of control samples from healthy donors and cancer patients. Data came from immunoSEQ multiplex PCR; TCRdb stores just in-frame clones and leaves some out. The sample comprises approximately 100,000 clones, roughly 84% of which are singletons, and about 36% rests with the top ten. The germline V gene has CDR1 MGHRA and CDR2 YSYEKL. The CDR3 extends over 13 amino acids. V lost 4 bases to trimming and J lost 4 bases, with 7 bases between them. V is TRBV4-1 and J is TRBJ2-2; D gene unclear. The TCR sequence derives from a man between 65 and 79 years old with lung cancer. Material: PBMCs. CDR3 sequence reads: CASSPGRTGELFF. CDR3 DNA: TGCGCCAGCAGCCCAGGCCGCACCGGGGAGCTGTTTTTT.